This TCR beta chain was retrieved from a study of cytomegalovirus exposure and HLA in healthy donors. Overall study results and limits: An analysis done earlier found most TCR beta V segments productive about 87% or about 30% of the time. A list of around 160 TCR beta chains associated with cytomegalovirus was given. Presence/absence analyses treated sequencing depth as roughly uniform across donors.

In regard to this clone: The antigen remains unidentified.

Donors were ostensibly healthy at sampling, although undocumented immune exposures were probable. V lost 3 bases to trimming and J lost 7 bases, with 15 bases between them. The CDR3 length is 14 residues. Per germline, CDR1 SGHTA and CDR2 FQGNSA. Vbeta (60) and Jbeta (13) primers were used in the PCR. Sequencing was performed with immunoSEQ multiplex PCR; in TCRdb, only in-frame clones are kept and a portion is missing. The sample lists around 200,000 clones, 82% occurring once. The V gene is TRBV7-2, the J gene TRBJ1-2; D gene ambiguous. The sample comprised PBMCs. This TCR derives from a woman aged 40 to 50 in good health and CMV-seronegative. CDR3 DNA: TGTGCCAGCAGCTTGGGCAGGTCGGGATTTGGCTACACCTTC. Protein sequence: CASSLGRSGFGYTF.